This TCR beta chain was captured by sequencing in a study of identical twins. Whole-study results and caveats: Weaker excess twin sharing was seen among beta out-of-frame sequences.

TCRdb called the 5' RACE reads again in MiXCR, with one record for every CDR3 protein. This sample has a few hundred thousand distinct CDR3 sequences, with over 12% found just once. V lost 10 bases to trimming and J lost 7 bases; unmatched junction nucleotides: 10. Germline CDR1 reads MNHNS; CDR2 reads SASEGT. The CDR3 runs 14 residues. This clonotype has just a few counts. Its specificity is unknown. These sequences were also reported in another study, on yellow fever vaccine responses in identical twins.

This clonotype was obtained from a woman aged 18-29 years in good health. The V gene is TRBV6-1, the J gene TRBJ2-1; 10 bases are a match to TRBD1. Sequenced material: CD4+ T cells sorted from blood. The CDR3 loop reads CATTDRGRSNEQFF. CDR3 DNA: TGTGCCACCACTGACAGGGGGCGGTCGAATGAGCAGTTCTTC.